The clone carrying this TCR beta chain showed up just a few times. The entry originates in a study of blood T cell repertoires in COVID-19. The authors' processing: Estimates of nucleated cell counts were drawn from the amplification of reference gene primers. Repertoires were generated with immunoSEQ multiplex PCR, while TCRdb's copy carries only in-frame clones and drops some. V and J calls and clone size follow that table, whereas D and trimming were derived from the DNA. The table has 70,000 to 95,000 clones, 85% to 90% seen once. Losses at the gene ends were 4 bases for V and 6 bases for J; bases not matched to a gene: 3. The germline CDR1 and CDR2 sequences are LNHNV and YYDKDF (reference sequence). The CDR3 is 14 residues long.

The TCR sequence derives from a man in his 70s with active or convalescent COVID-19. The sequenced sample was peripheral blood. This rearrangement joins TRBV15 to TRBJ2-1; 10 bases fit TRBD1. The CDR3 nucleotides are TGTGCCACCAGCACTGGGGACAGGGGCAATGAGCAGTTCTTC. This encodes CATSTGDRGNEQFF.